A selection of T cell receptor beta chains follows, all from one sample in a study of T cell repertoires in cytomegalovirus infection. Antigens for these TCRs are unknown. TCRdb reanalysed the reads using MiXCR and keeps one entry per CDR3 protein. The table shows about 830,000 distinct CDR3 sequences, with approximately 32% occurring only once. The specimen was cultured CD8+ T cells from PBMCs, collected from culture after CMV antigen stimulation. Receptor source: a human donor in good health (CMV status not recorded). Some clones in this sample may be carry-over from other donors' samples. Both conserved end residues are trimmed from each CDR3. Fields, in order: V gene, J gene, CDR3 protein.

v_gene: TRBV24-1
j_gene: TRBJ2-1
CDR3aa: ATSEDPGGNNEQF

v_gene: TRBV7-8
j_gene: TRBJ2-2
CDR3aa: ASSLVGGGTYAPTGELF

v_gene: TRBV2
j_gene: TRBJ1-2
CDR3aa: ASSEEGLPYGYT

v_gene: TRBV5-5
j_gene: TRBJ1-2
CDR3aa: ASSFLSEDYGYT

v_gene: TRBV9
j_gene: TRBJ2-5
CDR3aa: ASSVERGRNMKTQY

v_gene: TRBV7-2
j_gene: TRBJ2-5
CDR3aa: ASSPGGAGETQY

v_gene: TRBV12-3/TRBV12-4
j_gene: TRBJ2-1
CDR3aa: ASSWGLAGGHSYNEQF

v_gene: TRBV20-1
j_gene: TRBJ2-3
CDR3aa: SASGLADYTDTQY

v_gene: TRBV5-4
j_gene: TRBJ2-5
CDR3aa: ASSLAYGKDSHQETQY

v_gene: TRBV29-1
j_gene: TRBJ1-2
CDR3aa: SAKEGGNYGYT

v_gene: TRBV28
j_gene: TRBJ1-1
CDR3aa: ASSSRHRGGAF

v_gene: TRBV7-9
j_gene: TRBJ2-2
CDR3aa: ASSPTGTAIGELF

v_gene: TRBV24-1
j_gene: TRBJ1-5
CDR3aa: ATSGQGRYSNQPQH

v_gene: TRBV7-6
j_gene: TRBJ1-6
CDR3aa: ASSLSGTGTSPLH

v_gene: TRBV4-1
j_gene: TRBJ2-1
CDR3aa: ASSQGTSGGASDEQF

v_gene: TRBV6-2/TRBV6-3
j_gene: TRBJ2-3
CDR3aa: ASMSRNTDTQY

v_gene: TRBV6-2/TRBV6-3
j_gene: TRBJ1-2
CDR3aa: ASSYDMSNGYA

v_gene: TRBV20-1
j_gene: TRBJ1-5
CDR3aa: SARDLGTSTGIHYQPQH

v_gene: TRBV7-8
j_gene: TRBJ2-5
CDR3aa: ASSLFPRAKETQY

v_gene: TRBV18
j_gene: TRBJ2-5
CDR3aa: ASSPPAGGQEVTQY

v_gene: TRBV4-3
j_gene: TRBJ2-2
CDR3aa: ASSQNADTGELF

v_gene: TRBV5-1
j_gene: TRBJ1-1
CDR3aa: ASRATAHEAF

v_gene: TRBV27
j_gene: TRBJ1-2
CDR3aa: ASGSLYGYT